A single sample gave rise to the 3 T cell receptor beta chains below, sequenced in a study of cytomegalovirus exposure and HLA in healthy donors. PCR employed 60 Vbeta and 13 Jbeta primers. Clones were read by immunoSEQ multiplex PCR, and TCRdb kept only the in-frame ones, dropping some. This sample has some 120,000 clones, with 75% found just once. Sequencing was performed on PBMCs. The receptors were sampled from a middle-aged woman in good health and CMV-seropositive.

CDR3: CASSPGGGQGYNEQFF. The CDR3 bases are TGTGCCAGCAGCCCCGGGGGCGGACAGGGATACAATGAGCAGTTCTTC. The chain recombines TRBV5-6 with TRBJ2-1; 8 bases map to TRBD1. The CDR3 is made up of 16 amino acids. The ends lost 4 bases at V and 4 bases at J; junction bases unmatched: 10. Germline lookup yields CDR1 SGHDT and CDR2 YYEEEE.

The chain uses TRBV4-2 and TRBJ1-4; D is unresolved. Trimming took off 0 bases at V and 0 bases at J, with 8 bases between the two ends. Germline V gene lookup returns CDR1 LGHNA and CDR2 YNFKEQ. The CDR3 contains 16 residues. CDR3 protein: CASSQDIGATNEKLFF. Written as DNA, the CDR3 is TGTGCCAGCAGCCAAGATATCGGGGCAACTAATGAAAAACTGTTTTTT.

The chain employs TRBV27 and TRBJ2-3, with TRBD2 matching over 7 bases. CDR1 is MNHEY, CDR2 SMNVEV, per germline (reference sequence). The CDR3 length is 14 residues. V shed 4 bases and J 7 bases; nucleotides not matched to a gene: 8. CDR3 nucleotide sequence: TGTGCCAGCAGTTCTGGTCGAGCGGGGTATACGCAGTATTTT. This encodes CASSSGRAGYTQYF.